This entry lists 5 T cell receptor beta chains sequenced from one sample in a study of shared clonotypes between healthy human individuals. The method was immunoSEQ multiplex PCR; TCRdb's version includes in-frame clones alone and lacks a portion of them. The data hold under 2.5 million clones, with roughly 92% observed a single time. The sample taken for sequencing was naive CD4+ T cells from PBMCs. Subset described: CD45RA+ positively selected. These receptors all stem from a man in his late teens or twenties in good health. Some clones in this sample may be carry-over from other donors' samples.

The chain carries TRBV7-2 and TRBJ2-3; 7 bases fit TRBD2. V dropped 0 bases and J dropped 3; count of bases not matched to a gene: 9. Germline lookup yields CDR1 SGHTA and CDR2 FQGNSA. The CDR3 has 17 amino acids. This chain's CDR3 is CASSLAGGTAGTDTQYF. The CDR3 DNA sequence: TGTGCCAGCAGCTTAGCCGGGGGGACTGCCGGGACAGATACGCAGTATTTT.

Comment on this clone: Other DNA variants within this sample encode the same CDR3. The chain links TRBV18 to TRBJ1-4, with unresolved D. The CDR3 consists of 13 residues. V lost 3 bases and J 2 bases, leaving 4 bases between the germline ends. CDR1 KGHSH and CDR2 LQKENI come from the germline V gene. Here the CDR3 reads CASSPATNEKLFF. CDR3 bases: TGTGCCAGCTCACCGGCCACTAATGAAAAACTGTTTTTT.

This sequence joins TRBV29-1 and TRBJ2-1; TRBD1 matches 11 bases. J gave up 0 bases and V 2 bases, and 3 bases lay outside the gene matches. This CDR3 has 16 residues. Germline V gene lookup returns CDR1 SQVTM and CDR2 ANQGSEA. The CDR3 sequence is CSVEFGQGASYNEQFF. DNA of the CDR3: TGCAGCGTTGAATTTGGACAGGGGGCCTCCTACAATGAGCAGTTCTTC.

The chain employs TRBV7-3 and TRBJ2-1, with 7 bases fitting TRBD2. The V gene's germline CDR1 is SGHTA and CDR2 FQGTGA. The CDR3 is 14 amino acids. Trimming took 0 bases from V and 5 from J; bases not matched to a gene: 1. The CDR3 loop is CASSLTRGNNEQFF. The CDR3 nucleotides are TGTGCCAGCAGCTTAACGCGGGGGAACAATGAGCAGTTCTTC.

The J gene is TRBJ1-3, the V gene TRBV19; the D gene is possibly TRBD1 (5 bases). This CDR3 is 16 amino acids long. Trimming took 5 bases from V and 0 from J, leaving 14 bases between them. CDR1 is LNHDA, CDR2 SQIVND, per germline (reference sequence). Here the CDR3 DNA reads TGTGCCAGTAGTTCGGGACGCTTGAGCTCTGGAAACACCATATATTTT. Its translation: CASSSGRLSSGNTIYF.